The following is a T cell receptor beta chain sequence with its context. The CDR3 has 15 amino acids. V dropped 4 bases and J dropped 4 bases, with 11 bases sitting between them. Looked up from germline, CDR1 is LGHDT and CDR2 is YNNKEL (reference sequence). The data stem from a study of blood T cell repertoires in COVID-19. Data came from immunoSEQ multiplex PCR; TCRdb stores just in-frame clones and leaves some out. The sample includes around 94,000 clones, around 73% of them seen just once. The sequencing sample was made of peripheral blood. The TCR sequence derives from a man aged 55-75 years with active or convalescent COVID-19. This chain connects TRBV3-1 (or the pseudogene TRBV3-2) to TRBJ2-6; perhaps TRBD2 as D (6 bases). CDR3 protein: CASSLSAGGANVLTF. The CDR3 DNA reads as TGTGCCAGCAGCCTCTCAGCGGGCGGGGCCAACGTCCTGACTTTC.